This T cell receptor (beta chain) appears in the sequencing data of a study of shared clonotypes between healthy human individuals. The table came from immunoSEQ multiplex PCR; TCRdb's copy has only in-frame clones and leaves some out. The sample gives about a million clones, around 74% of which show up once; approximately 1.5% is in the top ten. The study's findings and limits: The researchers took only blood, and tissue repertoires probably look different.

Comments on this clone: What it binds is not known.

The CDR3 length is 16 residues. CDR1 and CDR2 from the germline V gene are KGHSH and LQKENI. J lost 5 bases, V lost 4 bases, and 5 bases had no gene match. The chain is built from TRBV18 and TRBJ2-2, with 12 bases fitting TRBD2. This TCR was sampled from a man between 18 and 29 years old in good health. Specimen: memory CD4+ T cells sorted from blood. Subset of the sample: CD45RA-negative fraction. CDR3 nucleotides: TGTGCCAGCTCACGGCCGGGACTAGCGGGTACCGGGGAGCTGTTTTTT. This translates into CASSRPGLAGTGELFF.